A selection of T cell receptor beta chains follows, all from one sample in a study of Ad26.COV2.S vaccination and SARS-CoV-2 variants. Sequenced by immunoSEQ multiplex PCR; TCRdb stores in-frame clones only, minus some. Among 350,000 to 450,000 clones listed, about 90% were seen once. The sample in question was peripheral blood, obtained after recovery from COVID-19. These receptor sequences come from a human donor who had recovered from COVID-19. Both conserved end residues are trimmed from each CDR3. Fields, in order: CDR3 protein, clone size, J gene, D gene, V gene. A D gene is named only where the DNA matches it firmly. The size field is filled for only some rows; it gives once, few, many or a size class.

CDR3aa: ASSEPGLDIQY
abundance: NA
j_gene: TRBJ2-4
d_gene: NA
v_gene: TRBV3-1/TRBV3-2

CDR3aa: ASSLDGGISYEQY
abundance: NA
j_gene: TRBJ2-7
d_gene: TRBD2
v_gene: TRBV7-2

CDR3aa: ASRQGQGQGYT
abundance: once
j_gene: TRBJ1-2
d_gene: TRBD1
v_gene: TRBV6-5

CDR3aa: ASRERGGSGANVLT
abundance: NA
j_gene: TRBJ2-6
d_gene: NA
v_gene: TRBV19

CDR3aa: ASSLAGAGLQETQY
abundance: once
j_gene: TRBJ2-5
d_gene: NA
v_gene: TRBV5-6

CDR3aa: ASSPWGSGANTDTQY
abundance: NA
j_gene: TRBJ2-3
d_gene: TRBD2
v_gene: TRBV13

CDR3aa: ASQPGGTTEAF
abundance: NA
j_gene: TRBJ1-1
d_gene: NA
v_gene: TRBV6-5

CDR3aa: ASSLRGGAADTQY
abundance: NA
j_gene: TRBJ2-3
d_gene: TRBD2
v_gene: TRBV7-3

CDR3aa: ASSFRDRGGNEQF
abundance: NA
j_gene: TRBJ2-1
d_gene: TRBD1
v_gene: TRBV13

CDR3aa: ASSSREKGIQY
abundance: NA
j_gene: TRBJ2-4
d_gene: NA
v_gene: TRBV7-2

CDR3aa: ASSLEGIPEKLF
abundance: NA
j_gene: TRBJ1-4
d_gene: NA
v_gene: TRBV5-6

CDR3aa: ASSPGDGAATEAF
abundance: once
j_gene: TRBJ1-1
d_gene: NA
v_gene: TRBV5-6

CDR3aa: ASSFGQGLYGGYT
abundance: NA
j_gene: TRBJ1-2
d_gene: TRBD1
v_gene: TRBV7-2

CDR3aa: ASSTGGTQETQY
abundance: NA
j_gene: TRBJ2-5
d_gene: TRBD2
v_gene: TRBV2

CDR3aa: ASSLSTVFYT
abundance: NA
j_gene: TRBJ1-2
d_gene: NA
v_gene: TRBV18

CDR3aa: ASSPKSQSTDTQY
abundance: NA
j_gene: TRBJ2-3
d_gene: NA
v_gene: TRBV18

CDR3aa: ASSPWDRVYEQY
abundance: NA
j_gene: TRBJ2-7
d_gene: TRBD1
v_gene: TRBV3-1/TRBV3-2

CDR3aa: ASSLLREQY
abundance: once
j_gene: TRBJ2-7
d_gene: NA
v_gene: TRBV13

CDR3aa: ASSSDGDYNSPLH
abundance: NA
j_gene: TRBJ1-6
d_gene: NA
v_gene: TRBV7-2

CDR3aa: ASSVRQVRLNTEAF
abundance: NA
j_gene: TRBJ1-1
d_gene: NA
v_gene: TRBV7-2

CDR3aa: ASSPRQSSYNSPLH
abundance: NA
j_gene: TRBJ1-6
d_gene: NA
v_gene: TRBV3-1/TRBV3-2

CDR3aa: ASSEGYGSYT
abundance: NA
j_gene: TRBJ1-2
d_gene: NA
v_gene: TRBV6-1

CDR3aa: SVKNTEAF
abundance: NA
j_gene: TRBJ1-1
d_gene: NA
v_gene: TRBV29-1

CDR3aa: ASRPQGRGDTEAF
abundance: NA
j_gene: TRBJ1-1
d_gene: NA
v_gene: TRBV6-4

CDR3aa: ASSRPRPGLQETQY
abundance: NA
j_gene: TRBJ2-5
d_gene: NA
v_gene: TRBV7-9

CDR3aa: ASGPPTAPGEAF
abundance: NA
j_gene: TRBJ1-1
d_gene: NA
v_gene: TRBV12-5

CDR3aa: ASSATVEAKLGITDTQY
abundance: NA
j_gene: TRBJ2-3
d_gene: NA
v_gene: TRBV10-1

CDR3aa: ASSEPLNTEAF
abundance: NA
j_gene: TRBJ1-1
d_gene: NA
v_gene: TRBV25-1

CDR3aa: ASSDLAGGRNNEQF
abundance: NA
j_gene: TRBJ2-1
d_gene: TRBD2
v_gene: TRBV2

CDR3aa: ASSERGSTDTQY
abundance: NA
j_gene: TRBJ2-3
d_gene: TRBD2
v_gene: TRBV6-1

CDR3aa: ASSLPSGGAQTDTQY
abundance: NA
j_gene: TRBJ2-3
d_gene: TRBD2
v_gene: TRBV5-1

CDR3aa: ASSLRGTYEQY
abundance: NA
j_gene: TRBJ2-7
d_gene: NA
v_gene: TRBV12-3/TRBV12-4

CDR3aa: ASSPSRDRGLTNEKLF
abundance: NA
j_gene: TRBJ1-4
d_gene: TRBD1
v_gene: TRBV5-4

CDR3aa: ASSPGGRPYEQY
abundance: NA
j_gene: TRBJ2-7
d_gene: NA
v_gene: TRBV9

CDR3aa: ASRLGTGVLEKLF
abundance: NA
j_gene: TRBJ1-4
d_gene: TRBD1
v_gene: TRBV5-1

CDR3aa: ASSEADVAKNIQY
abundance: NA
j_gene: TRBJ2-4
d_gene: NA
v_gene: TRBV5-1

CDR3aa: ASSVSSPSGSNEQF
abundance: NA
j_gene: TRBJ2-1
d_gene: NA
v_gene: TRBV9

CDR3aa: ASSLGSGPDTGELF
abundance: NA
j_gene: TRBJ2-2
d_gene: NA
v_gene: TRBV7-9

CDR3aa: ASSYGLAGDQGSYNEQF
abundance: NA
j_gene: TRBJ2-1
d_gene: TRBD2
v_gene: TRBV6-2/TRBV6-3

CDR3aa: ASRQELTGNQPQH
abundance: NA
j_gene: TRBJ1-5
d_gene: NA
v_gene: TRBV6-5

CDR3aa: ASSKEGGAAKNIQY
abundance: NA
j_gene: TRBJ2-4
d_gene: NA
v_gene: TRBV5-6

CDR3aa: ASSSHPGGKGYNEQF
abundance: NA
j_gene: TRBJ2-1
d_gene: NA
v_gene: TRBV6-2/TRBV6-3

CDR3aa: AKLGTSGGVSYNEQF
abundance: once
j_gene: TRBJ2-1
d_gene: TRBD2
v_gene: TRBV10-3

CDR3aa: ASSHFGAEAF
abundance: NA
j_gene: TRBJ1-1
d_gene: NA
v_gene: TRBV19

CDR3aa: ASSLGADTQY
abundance: NA
j_gene: TRBJ2-3
d_gene: NA
v_gene: TRBV11-3

CDR3aa: ASSLSGGVADTQY
abundance: NA
j_gene: TRBJ2-3
d_gene: NA
v_gene: TRBV27

CDR3aa: ASSLPPLAGPREQY
abundance: NA
j_gene: TRBJ2-7
d_gene: TRBD2
v_gene: TRBV6-2/TRBV6-3

CDR3aa: AISESRGGNEQY
abundance: NA
j_gene: TRBJ2-7
d_gene: TRBD1
v_gene: TRBV10-3

CDR3aa: ASRRPGQGFTEAF
abundance: NA
j_gene: TRBJ1-1
d_gene: TRBD1
v_gene: TRBV6-5

CDR3aa: ASTETGESYEQY
abundance: NA
j_gene: TRBJ2-7
d_gene: NA
v_gene: TRBV28

CDR3aa: ASSSRDPGGYGYT
abundance: few
j_gene: TRBJ1-2
d_gene: TRBD1
v_gene: TRBV6-2/TRBV6-3